This TCR beta chain was observed in a study of blood T cell repertoires in COVID-19. Study information: Acute and convalescent COVID-19 specimens originated in the United States, Italy and Spain. Sources were T cells, B-cell-depleted T cells, or PBMCs; the material itself was cDNA or gDNA.

Per the germline V gene, CDR1 is SGHNT and CDR2 is YYREEE (reference sequence). This CDR3 spans 14 amino acids. Trimming at V came to 3 bases and at J to 2 bases, leaving 3 bases not matched to a gene. Clinical histories supplied by participants themselves formed the basis of cohort assignment. The table came from immunoSEQ multiplex PCR; TCRdb's copy has only in-frame clones and leaves some out. The sample includes 330,000 or so clones, approximately 84% of them seen just once. This TCR was sampled from a woman younger than 45 who had recovered from COVID-19. The chain combines TRBV5-4 with TRBJ2-7, with 9 bases lining up with TRBD1. The sequencing input was PBMCs or T cells enriched from blood (not recorded which). The CDR3 nucleotides read TGTGCCAGCAGCTCCGACAGGGGGACCTACGAGCAGTACTTC. It translates to CASSSDRGTYEQYF.